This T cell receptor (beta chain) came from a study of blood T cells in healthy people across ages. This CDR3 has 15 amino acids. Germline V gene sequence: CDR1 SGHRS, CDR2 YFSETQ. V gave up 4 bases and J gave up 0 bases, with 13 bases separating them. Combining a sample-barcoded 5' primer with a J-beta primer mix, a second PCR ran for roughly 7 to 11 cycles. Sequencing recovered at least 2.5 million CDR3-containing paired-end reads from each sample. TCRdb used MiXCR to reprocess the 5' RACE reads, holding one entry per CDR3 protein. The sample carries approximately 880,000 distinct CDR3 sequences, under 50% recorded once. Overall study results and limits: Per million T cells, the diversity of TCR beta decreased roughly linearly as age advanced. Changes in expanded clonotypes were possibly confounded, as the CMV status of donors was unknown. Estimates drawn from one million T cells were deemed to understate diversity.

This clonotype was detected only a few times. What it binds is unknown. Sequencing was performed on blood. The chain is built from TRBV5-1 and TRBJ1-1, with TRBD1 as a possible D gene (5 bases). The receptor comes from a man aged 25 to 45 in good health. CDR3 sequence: CASSATGSMNTEAFF. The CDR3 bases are TGCGCCAGCAGCGCAACAGGTTCCATGAACACTGAAGCTTTCTTT.